This is a list of T cell receptor beta chains from one sample in a study of T cell responses to AZD1222 COVID-19 vaccine. Generated by immunoSEQ multiplex PCR, the TCRdb table keeps only in-frame clones and is missing some. The profile covers some 75,000 clones, with about 88% appearing a single time and 11% taken by the ten largest. The input for sequencing was peripheral blood, taken on day 0 of AZD1222 vaccination. These receptors were collected from an adult in good health. CDR3s include the opening cysteine and the closing phenylalanine or tryptophan. The order of the fields is CDR3 length, V gene, D gene, clone size, J gene, CDR3 DNA, CDR3 protein. D genes are given only for firm matches. Only some rows state a clone size, as once, few, many or a class for expanded clones.

cdr3_length: 13; v_call: TRBV12-3/TRBV12-4; d_call: .; clone_size: few; j_call: TRBJ2-5; cdr3_nt: TGTGCCAGCAGTAAACTAGTGAGGGAGACCCAGTACTTC; cdr3_aa: CASSKLVRETQYF
cdr3_length: 15; v_call: TRBV4-2; d_call: .; clone_size: .; j_call: TRBJ2-5; cdr3_nt: TGTGCCAGCAGCCAAGCCGGTGGAGGGCAAGAGACCCAGTACTTC; cdr3_aa: CASSQAGGGQETQYF
cdr3_length: 13; v_call: TRBV2; d_call: .; clone_size: .; j_call: TRBJ1-5; cdr3_nt: TGTGCCAGCACCCGGACTGGCAATCAGCCCCAGCATTTT; cdr3_aa: CASTRTGNQPQHF
cdr3_length: 12; v_call: TRBV28; d_call: TRBD1; clone_size: .; j_call: TRBJ1-2; cdr3_nt: TGTGCCAGCAGGGGACAGAGCTATGGCTACACCTTC; cdr3_aa: CASRGQSYGYTF
cdr3_length: 15; v_call: TRBV10-1; d_call: TRBD2; clone_size: .; j_call: TRBJ2-1; cdr3_nt: TGCGCCAGCAGTGATGTGGGACTACCTTACAATGAGCAGTTCTTC; cdr3_aa: CASSDVGLPYNEQFF
cdr3_length: 12; v_call: TRBV30; d_call: .; clone_size: .; j_call: TRBJ1-5; cdr3_nt: TGTGCCTGGAGCGGGGGGAGTCAGCCCCAGCATTTT; cdr3_aa: CAWSGGSQPQHF
cdr3_length: 11; v_call: TRBV19; d_call: .; clone_size: few; j_call: TRBJ1-5; cdr3_nt: TGTGCCAGTAGTACCGTGGGGCCCCAGCATTTT; cdr3_aa: CASSTVGPQHF
cdr3_length: 15; v_call: TRBV5-1; d_call: .; clone_size: once; j_call: TRBJ2-6; cdr3_nt: TGCGCCAGCAGCTTAGTAGGGGCTGGGGCCAACGTCCTGACTTTC; cdr3_aa: CASSLVGAGANVLTF
cdr3_length: 15; v_call: TRBV3-1/TRBV3-2; d_call: TRBD1; clone_size: .; j_call: TRBJ2-5; cdr3_nt: TGTGCCAGCAGCTTCCCCGGGACAGGGCTAGAGACCCAGTACTTC; cdr3_aa: CASSFPGTGLETQYF
cdr3_length: 13; v_call: TRBV5-1; d_call: .; clone_size: .; j_call: TRBJ2-1; cdr3_nt: TGCGCCAGCAGCGCTATAGCCGTTAATGAGCAGTTCTTC; cdr3_aa: CASSAIAVNEQFF
cdr3_length: 16; v_call: TRBV5-6; d_call: .; clone_size: .; j_call: TRBJ2-2; cdr3_nt: TGTGCCAGCAGCTTGCTCTTGGGGGCGAACGACGGGGAGCTGTTTTTT; cdr3_aa: CASSLLLGANDGELFF
cdr3_length: 15; v_call: TRBV28; d_call: .; clone_size: .; j_call: TRBJ2-7; cdr3_nt: TGTGCCAGCAGTTTCGGACGGACCAGCTCCTACGAGCAGTACTTC; cdr3_aa: CASSFGRTSSYEQYF
cdr3_length: 15; v_call: TRBV7-2; d_call: TRBD1; clone_size: .; j_call: TRBJ1-2; cdr3_nt: TGTGCCAGCAGCAGGAGACAGGGGGGGGTTGATGGCTACACCTTC; cdr3_aa: CASSRRQGGVDGYTF
cdr3_length: 14; v_call: TRBV7-9; d_call: .; clone_size: .; j_call: TRBJ1-1; cdr3_nt: TGTGCCAGCAGCTTAGGGACAGCTAACACTGAAGCTTTCTTT; cdr3_aa: CASSLGTANTEAFF
cdr3_length: 13; v_call: TRBV24-1; d_call: .; clone_size: .; j_call: TRBJ2-7; cdr3_nt: TGTGCCACTAGGGACCAATCGGGGCGCGAGCAGTACTTC; cdr3_aa: CATRDQSGREQYF
cdr3_length: 15; v_call: TRBV14; d_call: .; clone_size: .; j_call: TRBJ2-1; cdr3_nt: TGTGCCAGCAGCCAAGGCCACGGGACGGCGAGGGAGCAGTTCTTC; cdr3_aa: CASSQGHGTAREQFF
cdr3_length: 14; v_call: TRBV27; d_call: .; clone_size: .; j_call: TRBJ1-5; cdr3_nt: TGTGCCAGCAGTTTGGGTTCGGGTCATCAGCCCCAGCATTTT; cdr3_aa: CASSLGSGHQPQHF
cdr3_length: 13; v_call: TRBV3-1/TRBV3-2; d_call: .; clone_size: .; j_call: TRBJ1-1; cdr3_nt: TGTGCCAGCAGCCGGACATCTTACACTGAAGCTTTCTTT; cdr3_aa: CASSRTSYTEAFF
cdr3_length: 17; v_call: TRBV19; d_call: .; clone_size: .; j_call: TRBJ2-1; cdr3_nt: TGTGCCAGTAGTATTGGGTCGGGCGACAGCTCCTACAATGAGCAGTTCTTC; cdr3_aa: CASSIGSGDSSYNEQFF
cdr3_length: 13; v_call: TRBV3-1/TRBV3-2; d_call: .; clone_size: .; j_call: TRBJ1-3; cdr3_nt: TGTGCCAGCGCCGGGGCGGTTGGAAACACCATATATTTT; cdr3_aa: CASAGAVGNTIYF
cdr3_length: 13; v_call: TRBV3-1/TRBV3-2; d_call: .; clone_size: .; j_call: TRBJ1-1; cdr3_nt: TGTGCCAGCAGCCAAGGAGGGAATGCTGAAGCTTTCTTT; cdr3_aa: CASSQGGNAEAFF
cdr3_length: 13; v_call: TRBV5-4; d_call: .; clone_size: once; j_call: TRBJ2-1; cdr3_nt: TGTGCCAGCAGCTCAACGGGAGCTCCCCCACAGTTCTTC; cdr3_aa: CASSSTGAPPQFF
cdr3_length: 18; v_call: TRBV18; d_call: TRBD1; clone_size: .; j_call: TRBJ1-5; cdr3_nt: TGTGCCAGCTCACCAGACCTTACTGGACAGGGAAAGGGGCAGCCCCAGCATTTT; cdr3_aa: CASSPDLTGQGKGQPQHF
cdr3_length: 19; v_call: TRBV5-1; d_call: .; clone_size: .; j_call: TRBJ2-6; cdr3_nt: TGCGCCAGCAGCTTGGGGTCTGTTCGGAGGAAATCTGGGGCCAACGTCCTGACTTTC; cdr3_aa: CASSLGSVRRKSGANVLTF
cdr3_length: 14; v_call: TRBV19; d_call: .; clone_size: .; j_call: TRBJ2-2; cdr3_nt: TGTGCCAGTAAGTGGCAGACGAACACCGGGGAGCTGTTTTTT; cdr3_aa: CASKWQTNTGELFF
cdr3_length: 15; v_call: TRBV3-1/TRBV3-2; d_call: .; clone_size: .; j_call: TRBJ1-3; cdr3_nt: TGTGCCAGCAGCCAAACCTGGACGGAAAAAAACACCATATATTTT; cdr3_aa: CASSQTWTEKNTIYF
cdr3_length: 15; v_call: TRBV7-2; d_call: TRBD2; clone_size: .; j_call: TRBJ2-7; cdr3_nt: TGTGCCAGCAGCCGGGGACTAGCGGGAGGGTTCGAGCAGTACTTC; cdr3_aa: CASSRGLAGGFEQYF
cdr3_length: 14; v_call: TRBV3-1/TRBV3-2; d_call: .; clone_size: .; j_call: TRBJ1-3; cdr3_nt: TGTGCCAGCAGCCCCCTGACGGATGGAAACACCATATATTTT; cdr3_aa: CASSPLTDGNTIYF